A single sample is the source of the 7 T cell receptor beta chains below, sequenced in a study of T cells in Graves' hyperthyroidism and ophthalmopathy. Amplification of TCR beta CDR3 regions used RNA as the template. When the TCR CDR3 underwent first-round RT-PCR, the HTBI primer set was used. TCRdb called the multiplex PCR reads again in MiXCR, with one record for every CDR3 protein. The sample has 350,000 to 400,000 distinct CDR3 sequences; about 15% are singletons. Sequencing was performed on blood. These receptors were obtained from a woman aged 30 to 39 with Graves' hyperthyroidism.

This clonotype has at least ten counts. J is TRBJ1-1 and V is TRBV13; 11 positions match TRBD1. V lost 2 bases to trimming and J lost 5 bases; unmatched junction nucleotides: 4. This CDR3 is built from 15 residues. Germline assignment: CDR1 PRHDT and CDR2 FYEKMQ (reference sequence). The CDR3 protein is CASSLSGQGETEAFF. The DNA of the CDR3 is TGTGCCAGCAGCTTATCGGGACAGGGGGAGACTGAAGCTTTCTTT.

This clonotype was counted only a few times. The chain joins TRBV9 to TRBJ2-3; 10 bases match TRBD1. The CDR3 is 17 amino acids. V was pared by 3 bases and J by 0 bases, with 7 bases of the junction left unmatched. Germline V gene sequence: CDR1 SGDLS, CDR2 YYNGEE. The CDR3 sequence: CASSAGTGEPSTDTQYF. CDR3 sequence (DNA): TGTGCCAGCAGCGCGGGGACAGGGGAGCCCAGCACAGATACGCAGTATTTT. The whole variable domain, remainder taken from reference TRBV9 and TRBJ2-3, is DSGVTQTPKHLITATGQRVTLRCSPRSGDLSVYWYQQSLDQGLQFLIQYYNGEERAKGNILERFSAQQFPDLHSELNLSSLELGDSALYFCASSAGTGEPSTDTQYFGPGTRLTVL.

This clonotype was detected once. The gene calls are TRBV25-1 and TRBJ1-1; D remains unclear. The CDR3 extends over 13 amino acids. Trimming took 7 bases from V and 1 from J, leaving 10 bases between them. Germline CDR1 reads MGHDK; CDR2 reads SYGVNS. CDR3 amino acids: CASKIGGNTEAFF. Written as DNA, the CDR3 is TGTGCCAGCAAGATAGGAGGGAACACTGAAGCTTTCTTT. The variable domain in full, completed from reference TRBV25-1 and TRBJ1-1, reads EADIYQTPRYLVIGTGKKITLECSQTMGHDKMYWYQQDPGMELHLIHYSYGVNSTEKGDLSSESTVSRIRTEHFPLTLESARPSHTSQYLCASKIGGNTEAFFGQGTRLTVV.

The V and J genes are TRBV4-1 and TRBJ1-1; no definite D call. Germline V gene lookup returns CDR1 MGHRA and CDR2 YSYEKL. V was pared by 0 bases and J by 1 base, with 9 bases between. The CDR3 sequence is 15 residues long. The CDR3 DNA reads as TGCGCCAGCAGCCAAGACACGGCGGGGAACACTGAAGCTTTCTTT. Encoded protein: CASSQDTAGNTEAFF.

This clonotype has a count of ten or more. The gene calls are TRBV29-1 and TRBJ1-2; D gene ambiguous. This CDR3 has 13 amino acids. The ends were cut back, 4 bases at V and 4 bases at J, with 13 bases in the middle. Germline loops: CDR1 SQVTM, CDR2 ANQGSEA. The CDR3 loop is CSVGTADTYGYTF. As DNA, the CDR3 is TGCAGCGTTGGAACGGCGGATACCTATGGCTACACCTTC.

The CDR3 DNA reads as TGTGCCACCAAGTGGGGCAGGGGAGGGAATTCACCCCTCCACTTT. Its protein product is CATKWGRGGNSPLHF. The V and J genes are TRBV27 and TRBJ1-6; D is possibly TRBD1 (6 bases). V was clipped by 10 bases and J by 7 bases, with 20 bases between them. The CDR3 spans 15 residues. The germline CDR1 and CDR2 sequences are MNHEY and SMNVEV (reference sequence).

This clonotype was picked up a small number of times. The gene calls are TRBV4-2 and TRBJ1-2, with 10 bases fitting TRBD1. Per germline, CDR1 LGHNA and CDR2 YNFKEQ. The CDR3 sequence is 17 residues long. Unmatched junction bases numbered 6, after V lost 1 base and J lost 1 base. CDR3 amino acids: CASSQGTGGYLNYGYTF. CDR3 in DNA: TGTGCCAGCAGCCAAGGGACAGGGGGTTACCTTAACTATGGCTACACCTTC.